The rows below give T cell receptor beta chains drawn from one sample of a study of OX40 agonist ivuxolimab in advanced cancers. The repertoire was sequenced with immunoSEQ multiplex PCR; TCRdb's copy has only in-frame clones and lacks some. The data contain 57,000 or so clones, 84% of them singletons. The starting material was CD4+ or CD8+ T cells sorted from blood, obtained in a trial of the OX40 agonist ivuxolimab. The receptors originated from an adult with an advanced solid tumor such as melanoma, head and neck, liver or kidney cancer. CDR3s include the opening cysteine and the closing phenylalanine or tryptophan. A D gene is named only where the DNA matches it firmly. Expanded clones get a size class; other rows say once, few or many, or leave the size out.

CDR3aa	CDR3nt	v_gene	j_gene	d_gene	abundance
CASSQGNEIDEQFF	TGTGCCAGCAGCCAAGGTAACGAGATCGATGAGCAGTTCTTC	TRBV4-2	TRBJ2-1	-	-
CASSTTRLGAGTEAFF	TGTGCCAGCAGCACAACGCGGCTGGGTGCGGGAACTGAAGCTTTCTTT	TRBV7-8	TRBJ1-1	-	-
CASSYSSTFSGNTIYF	TGTGCCAGCAGTTACTCGAGTACTTTCTCTGGAAACACCATATATTTT	TRBV6-5	TRBJ1-3	-	-
CASSIDDGEQYF	TGTGCCAGTAGTATAGATGACGGCGAGCAGTACTTC	TRBV19	TRBJ2-7	-	-
CAISSQAGGTDTQYF	TGTGCCATCAGTAGCCAAGCGGGAGGGACAGATACGCAGTATTTT	TRBV10-3	TRBJ2-3	TRBD2	-
CAISQGATNEKLFF	TGTGCCATCAGCCAGGGCGCAACTAATGAAAAACTGTTTTTT	TRBV10-3	TRBJ1-4	-	-
CSVCQLDRGYNEQFF	TGCAGCGTATGTCAGCTGGACAGGGGATACAATGAGCAGTTCTTC	TRBV29-1	TRBJ2-1	TRBD1	-
CASSLWRGRGETQYF	TGCGCCAGCAGCTTGTGGAGGGGCCGGGGGGAGACCCAGTACTTC	TRBV5-1	TRBJ2-5	-	-
CATLPQRYNEQFF	TGTGCCACCCTCCCCCAGAGATACAATGAGCAGTTCTTC	TRBV7-8	TRBJ2-1	-	-
CASGTGSGAFF	TGTGCCAGCGGAACAGGGAGCGGAGCTTTCTTT	TRBV25-1	TRBJ1-1	-	many
CASSFGTQETQYF	TGTGCCAGCAGCTTTGGTACCCAAGAGACCCAGTACTTC	TRBV7-7	TRBJ2-5	-	-
CAVRGMNTEAFF	TGTGCCGTCCGTGGAATGAACACTGAAGCTTTCTTT	TRBV6-1	TRBJ1-1	-	-
CASSPNRGSNQPQHF	TGTGCCAGCTCACCGAACAGGGGAAGCAATCAGCCCCAGCATTTT	TRBV18	TRBJ1-5	TRBD1	-
CASSLGYDTQYF	TGTGCCAGCAGCTTAGGGTACGATACGCAGTATTTT	TRBV11-2	TRBJ2-3	-	-
CASSLGLSSGNTIYF	TGTGCCAGCAGTCTGGGCCTTAGCTCTGGAAACACCATATATTTT	TRBV2	TRBJ1-3	-	once
CASRSQGIGSPLHF	TGTGCCAGCCGATCTCAGGGAATAGGATCACCCCTCCACTTT	TRBV6-5	TRBJ1-6	-	-
CASSLGEAYEQYF	TGTGCCAGCAGCTTAGGGGAGGCCTACGAGCAGTACTTC	TRBV11-3	TRBJ2-7	-	few
CASSAGHSLPYGYTF	TGTGCCAGCAGCGCCGGACACTCCCTACCCTATGGCTACACCTTC	TRBV5-6	TRBJ1-2	-	-
CASRVNRGETQYF	TGTGCCAGCAGGGTGAACCGGGGAGAGACCCAGTACTTC	TRBV6-1	TRBJ2-5	-	-
CASSARQGAGNEQFF	TGTGCCAGCAGCGCCCGACAGGGGGCAGGCAATGAGCAGTTCTTC	TRBV21-1	TRBJ2-1	-	-
CATSRDWSTELFF	TGTGCCACCAGCAGAGATTGGTCCACGGAGCTGTTTTTT	TRBV15	TRBJ2-2	-	few
CASSIGGIRRTDTQYF	TGTGCCAGTAGTATAGGAGGGATAAGGCGGACAGATACGCAGTATTTT	TRBV19	TRBJ2-3	-	few
CASSEVGGPSYEQYF	TGTGCCAGCAGTGAGGTAGGCGGACCCTCCTACGAGCAGTACTTC	TRBV6-1	TRBJ2-7	-	few
CASSYGNTQYF	TGTGCCAGCAGTTACGGCAATACGCAGTATTTT	TRBV6-1	TRBJ2-3	-	-
CATKYGTQDSHYGYTF	TGTGCCACTAAGTACGGTACACAAGACAGCCACTATGGCTACACCTTC	TRBV19	TRBJ1-2	-	-
CASSPRLLAGETQYF	TGTGCCAGCAGTCCCCGGCTCCTAGCGGGGGAGACCCAGTACTTC	TRBV27	TRBJ2-5	TRBD2	-
CASSVYPYNSPLHF	TGTGCCAGCAGTGTGTATCCCTATAATTCACCCCTCCACTTT	TRBV2	TRBJ1-6	-	-
CASSSPGQKITGEQYF	TGCGCCAGCAGCTCCCCGGGGCAAAAAATAACGGGCGAGCAGTACTTC	TRBV5-1	TRBJ2-7	-	-